The 11 T cell receptor beta chains in this list originate from one sample, sequenced in a study of T cell repertoires in cytomegalovirus infection. Each CDR3 protein is one row after TCRdb ran MiXCR on the reads. The sample holds around 740,000 distinct CDR3 sequences, about 40% seen once. The sequencing sample was made of PBMCs. These receptors came from a human donor in good health (CMV status not recorded). Some clones in this sample may be carry-over from other donors' samples.

The sample holds many counts of this clonotype. The chain combines TRBV6-1 with TRBJ2-5; D is ambiguous. CDR3 size: 15 residues. V was cut by 4 bases and J by 3 bases, with 15 bases left in between. The germline V gene has CDR1 MNHNS and CDR2 SASEGT. CDR3 sequence reads: CASSAYFNTKETQYF. CDR3 bases: TGTGCCAGCAGTGCGTATTTCAACACTAAAGAGACCCAGTACTTC.

This clonotype was recorded at least ten times. This CDR3 reads CASSDGSTGELFF. The CDR3 DNA is TGTGCCAGCAGTGACGGGAGCACCGGGGAGCTGTTTTTT. This chain uses TRBV6-4 with TRBJ2-2, with D perhaps matching TRBD2 (5 bases). The CDR3 length is 13 residues. Deletions cut 2 bases from V and 4 bases from J, with 5 bases between. Germline V gene lookup returns CDR1 MRHNA and CDR2 SNTAGT.

The CDR3 region has the DNA TGTGCCAGTACCCCGGGGCCTCTCACCTACGAGCAGTACTTC. Amino acid sequence: CASTPGPLTYEQYF. The chain employs TRBV19 and TRBJ2-7, with D perhaps assigned TRBD1 or TRBD2 (5 bases each). The CDR3 totals 14 residues. With 7 bases removed from V and 2 bases from J, the gap between germline ends came to 15 bases. Germline CDR1 reads LNHDA; CDR2 reads SQIVND (reference sequence).

The chain joins TRBV7-9 to TRBJ1-1; D ambiguous. The CDR3 runs 16 residues. V was clipped by 5 bases and J by 4 bases, with 20 bases between them. CDR1 is SEHNR, CDR2 FQNEAQ, per germline (reference sequence). The CDR3 bases are TGTGCCAGCAGCCGCGAGGTCCTCCCTACCGGCACTGAAGCTTTCTTT. Protein sequence: CASSREVLPTGTEAFF.

This clonotype was detected a few times. V usage is TRBV29-1 and J usage is TRBJ1-2, with 8 bases identical to TRBD1. Germline lookup yields CDR1 SQVTM and CDR2 ANQGSEA. This CDR3 comprises 15 residues. This CDR3 reads CRHKYTPGQVDGYTF. The CDR3, as DNA: TGCAGGCATAAATACACACCGGGACAGGTTGATGGCTACACCTTC.

The chain carries TRBV6-1 and TRBJ2-1; D call uncertain. The CDR3 runs to 17 residues. Germline V CDR1 and CDR2: MNHNS, SASEGT. V was cut by 2 bases and J by 0 bases, with 14 bases left in between. The chain's CDR3 is CASSENRAASSYNEQFF. The CDR3 coding sequence is TGTGCCAGCAGTGAAAATAGGGCCGCGAGCTCCTACAATGAGCAGTTCTTC.

This clonotype came up a few times. The genes are TRBV7-8 and TRBJ1-1; D gene ambiguous. The CDR3 consists of 13 residues. The V end was cut by 3 bases, the J end by 10 bases, with 15 bases between. In germline, CDR1 is SGHVS, CDR2 FQNEAQ. The CDR3 region is CASSFDSLRGAFF. The CDR3 DNA follows: TGTGCCAGCAGCTTTGACTCTCTCCGAGGAGCTTTCTTT.

A few counts support this clonotype. The chain combines TRBV7-2 with TRBJ2-7; D uncertain. CDR1 is SGHTA and CDR2 is FQGNSA in the germline V gene. V lost 1 base and J lost 4, with 8 bases in between. The CDR3 has 13 amino acids. The CDR3 nucleotides are TGTGCCAGCAGCTTAGAACTGATTTACGAGCAGTACTTC. Amino acids: CASSLELIYEQYF.

The chain carries TRBV7-9 and TRBJ2-7; 8 bases are shared with TRBD1. The CDR3 sequence is 14 residues long. J was trimmed by 5 bases and V by 5 bases; bases with no gene match: 8. Germline lookup yields CDR1 SEHNR and CDR2 FQNEAQ (reference sequence). The CDR3 protein is CASSLGQVGNEQYF. The CDR3 DNA reads TGTGCCAGCAGCCTGGGACAGGTCGGCAACGAGCAGTACTTC. Full variable domain (missing parts from reference TRBV7-9 and TRBJ2-7): DTGVSQNPRHKITKRGQNVTFRCDPISEHNRLYWYRQTLGQGPEFLTYFQNEAQLEKSRLLSDRFSAERPKGSFSTLEIQRTEQGDSAMYLCASSLGQVGNEQYFGPGTRLTVT.

In its sample, this clonotype was seen once. The junction departs from germline at one end; a sequencing error may be responsible. V and J are TRBV5-3 and TRBJ2-3; 7 nucleotides align to TRBD1. TRBV5-3 carries the ORF label, with uncertain function. This CDR3 has 14 amino acids. CDR3 in amino acids: CASSLKQGTDTQYF. CDR3 nucleotide sequence: TGTGCCAGCAGCTTGAAACAGGGGACGGATACGCAGTATTTT.

This chain joins TRBV28 and TRBJ1-2; D remains ambiguous. This CDR3 has 13 amino acids. V lost 0 bases and J lost 7, with 9 bases in between. From germline, CDR1 is MDHEN and CDR2 SYDVKM. The CDR3 coding sequence is TGTGCCAGCAGTTTATGGGCAGGAGGTGGCTACACCTTC. The encoded protein is CASSLWAGGGYTF.